A selection of T cell receptor beta chains follows, all from one sample in a study of T cell responses to AZD1222 COVID-19 vaccine. Sequencing used immunoSEQ multiplex PCR; TCRdb keeps in-frame clones, though not all of them. The profile covers roughly 150,000 clones, with roughly nine tenths appearing a single time and 0.85% to 1.1% taken by the ten largest. The input for sequencing was peripheral blood, taken 28 days after the second AZD1222 dose. These receptor sequences come from an adult who received the AZD1222 COVID-19 vaccine. The CDR3 runs from the conserved cysteine through the conserved F or W. Fields, in order: D gene, J gene, clone size, CDR3 length, V gene, CDR3 protein, CDR3 DNA. A D gene is named only where the DNA matches it firmly. Only part of the rows carry a size: once, few, many, or a class if the clone is expanded.

D gene: -; J gene: TRBJ2-3; clone size: -; CDR3 length: 14; V gene: TRBV15; CDR3 protein: CATSRFRGTDTQYF; CDR3 DNA: TGTGCCACCAGCAGGTTTAGGGGAACAGATACGCAGTATTTT
D gene: -; J gene: TRBJ2-1; clone size: -; CDR3 length: 16; V gene: TRBV11-2; CDR3 protein: CASILRGSIRPNEQFF; CDR3 DNA: TGTGCCAGCATCCTCCGGGGAAGCATACGCCCCAATGAGCAGTTCTTC
D gene: -; J gene: TRBJ1-5; clone size: -; CDR3 length: 16; V gene: TRBV11-3; CDR3 protein: CASSLERDCCSQPQHF; CDR3 DNA: TGTGCCAGCAGCTTAGAACGGGACTGTTGTAGTCAGCCCCAGCATTTT
D gene: -; J gene: TRBJ1-1; clone size: -; CDR3 length: 14; V gene: TRBV7-2; CDR3 protein: CASSPPPFRAEAFF; CDR3 DNA: TGTGCCAGCAGCCCCCCTCCTTTCCGTGCTGAAGCTTTCTTT
D gene: -; J gene: TRBJ2-7; clone size: -; CDR3 length: 15; V gene: TRBV2; CDR3 protein: CASSGQLRSSYEQYF; CDR3 DNA: TGTGCCAGCAGTGGACAGTTAAGGAGCTCCTACGAGCAGTACTTC
D gene: -; J gene: TRBJ2-3; clone size: -; CDR3 length: 12; V gene: TRBV7-2; CDR3 protein: CASSQNTDTQYF; CDR3 DNA: TGTGCCAGCAGCCAAAATACAGATACGCAGTATTTT
D gene: TRBD1; J gene: TRBJ1-5; clone size: -; CDR3 length: 16; V gene: TRBV27; CDR3 protein: CASRHSTGAGNQPQHF; CDR3 DNA: TGTGCCAGCAGGCATAGTACAGGGGCCGGCAATCAGCCCCAGCATTTT
D gene: -; J gene: TRBJ1-1; clone size: -; CDR3 length: 14; V gene: TRBV6-1; CDR3 protein: CASSDEGLMAEAFF; CDR3 DNA: TGTGCCAGCAGTGATGAGGGGTTAATGGCTGAAGCTTTCTTT
D gene: -; J gene: TRBJ1-1; clone size: -; CDR3 length: 14; V gene: TRBV9; CDR3 protein: CASSPWTSNTEAFF; CDR3 DNA: TGTGCCAGCAGCCCTTGGACTTCGAACACTGAAGCTTTCTTT
D gene: TRBD1; J gene: TRBJ1-1; clone size: -; CDR3 length: 14; V gene: TRBV7-2; CDR3 protein: CASSRTGWGTEAFF; CDR3 DNA: TGTGCCAGCAGCAGGACAGGGTGGGGCACTGAAGCTTTCTTT
D gene: -; J gene: TRBJ2-4; clone size: -; CDR3 length: 12; V gene: TRBV6-1; CDR3 protein: CASSEQGNIQYF; CDR3 DNA: TGTGCCAGCAGTGAGCAGGGTAACATTCAGTACTTC
D gene: -; J gene: TRBJ1-6; clone size: -; CDR3 length: 14; V gene: TRBV3-1/TRBV3-2; CDR3 protein: CASTQPGDNSPLHF; CDR3 DNA: TGTGCCAGCACCCAACCCGGGGATAATTCACCCCTCCACTTT
D gene: TRBD1; J gene: TRBJ2-7; clone size: -; CDR3 length: 13; V gene: TRBV2; CDR3 protein: CASSETGSREQYF; CDR3 DNA: TGTGCCAGCAGTGAGACAGGGTCGCGGGAGCAGTACTTC
D gene: TRBD2; J gene: TRBJ2-1; clone size: -; CDR3 length: 15; V gene: TRBV25-1; CDR3 protein: CASSELGGTYNEQFF; CDR3 DNA: TGTGCCAGCAGTGAATTGGGGGGGACCTACAATGAGCAGTTCTTC
D gene: -; J gene: TRBJ1-6; clone size: -; CDR3 length: 13; V gene: TRBV27; CDR3 protein: CASSFTANSPLHF; CDR3 DNA: TGTGCCAGCAGTTTCACGGCTAATTCACCCCTCCACTTT
D gene: -; J gene: TRBJ2-7; clone size: -; CDR3 length: 12; V gene: TRBV5-8; CDR3 protein: CASSLGTLGQYF; CDR3 DNA: TGTGCCAGCAGCTTGGGGACCCTAGGGCAGTACTTC
D gene: TRBD1; J gene: TRBJ1-4; clone size: -; CDR3 length: 17; V gene: TRBV9; CDR3 protein: CASSAERQGTGNEKLFF; CDR3 DNA: TGTGCCAGCAGCGCCGAGCGACAGGGGACTGGTAATGAAAAACTGTTTTTT
D gene: TRBD1; J gene: TRBJ2-3; clone size: -; CDR3 length: 18; V gene: TRBV28; CDR3 protein: CASSSPVPDRETTDTQYF; CDR3 DNA: TGTGCCAGCAGTTCGCCCGTTCCGGACAGGGAAACTACAGATACGCAGTATTTT
D gene: -; J gene: TRBJ1-6; clone size: -; CDR3 length: 14; V gene: TRBV10-3; CDR3 protein: CAISEDDGGSPLHF; CDR3 DNA: TGTGCCATCAGTGAGGACGATGGGGGTTCACCCCTCCACTTT
D gene: -; J gene: TRBJ2-2; clone size: -; CDR3 length: 16; V gene: TRBV3-1/TRBV3-2; CDR3 protein: CASSQDGAVRTGELFF; CDR3 DNA: TGTGCCAGCAGCCAAGATGGGGCGGTCAGAACCGGGGAGCTGTTTTTT
D gene: -; J gene: TRBJ2-7; clone size: -; CDR3 length: 13; V gene: TRBV4-1; CDR3 protein: CASSHGFPYEQYF; CDR3 DNA: TGCGCCAGCAGCCACGGGTTTCCATACGAGCAGTACTTC
D gene: -; J gene: TRBJ1-4; clone size: -; CDR3 length: 17; V gene: TRBV11-2; CDR3 protein: CASSSIRLGIRGEKLFF; CDR3 DNA: TGTGCCAGCAGCTCCATCAGGTTGGGGATCCGGGGCGAAAAACTGTTTTTT
D gene: TRBD1; J gene: TRBJ1-1; clone size: -; CDR3 length: 15; V gene: TRBV7-9; CDR3 protein: CASSLWTGGDTEAFF; CDR3 DNA: TGTGCCAGCAGCTTATGGACAGGGGGGGACACTGAAGCTTTCTTT
D gene: -; J gene: TRBJ2-1; clone size: -; CDR3 length: 11; V gene: TRBV3-1/TRBV3-2; CDR3 protein: CASSQEGEQFF; CDR3 DNA: TGTGCCAGCAGCCAAGAGGGTGAGCAGTTCTTC
D gene: -; J gene: TRBJ1-4; clone size: -; CDR3 length: 14; V gene: TRBV27; CDR3 protein: CASSFLGTNEKLFF; CDR3 DNA: TGTGCCAGCAGTTTTTTGGGAACTAATGAAAAACTGTTTTTT
D gene: -; J gene: TRBJ1-1; clone size: -; CDR3 length: 12; V gene: TRBV6-2/TRBV6-3; CDR3 protein: CASSYNRIEAFF; CDR3 DNA: TGTGCCAGCAGTTACAACAGAATTGAAGCTTTCTTT
D gene: TRBD1; J gene: TRBJ1-2; clone size: many; CDR3 length: 13; V gene: TRBV19; CDR3 protein: CASTKQGNYGYTF; CDR3 DNA: TGTGCCAGTACCAAACAGGGGAACTATGGCTACACCTTC
D gene: -; J gene: TRBJ1-2; clone size: few; CDR3 length: 14; V gene: TRBV19; CDR3 protein: CASSMWPSNYGYTF; CDR3 DNA: TGTGCCAGTAGTATGTGGCCATCTAACTATGGCTACACCTTC
D gene: -; J gene: TRBJ1-4; clone size: -; CDR3 length: 14; V gene: TRBV30; CDR3 protein: CAWSGGQGNEKLFF; CDR3 DNA: TGTGCCTGGAGCGGAGGACAAGGAAATGAAAAACTGTTTTTT
D gene: -; J gene: TRBJ1-2; clone size: -; CDR3 length: 16; V gene: TRBV12-5; CDR3 protein: CASGLELRGSNYGYTF; CDR3 DNA: TGTGCTAGTGGTTTGGAATTAAGGGGGTCTAACTATGGCTACACCTTC
D gene: TRBD1; J gene: TRBJ2-7; clone size: -; CDR3 length: 13; V gene: TRBV30; CDR3 protein: CAWSNGQGREQYF; CDR3 DNA: TGTGCCTGGAGTAACGGACAGGGTCGCGAGCAGTACTTC
D gene: TRBD1; J gene: TRBJ2-1; clone size: -; CDR3 length: 14; V gene: TRBV25-1; CDR3 protein: CASTRDRANNEQFF; CDR3 DNA: TGTGCCAGCACTAGGGACAGGGCCAACAATGAGCAGTTCTTC
D gene: TRBD1; J gene: TRBJ2-1; clone size: -; CDR3 length: 15; V gene: TRBV5-1; CDR3 protein: CATKNGQGDYNEQFF; CDR3 DNA: TGCGCCACGAAGAATGGACAGGGGGATTACAATGAGCAGTTCTTC
D gene: -; J gene: TRBJ2-3; clone size: -; CDR3 length: 12; V gene: TRBV11-2; CDR3 protein: CASSLVPDTQYF; CDR3 DNA: TGTGCCAGCAGCTTAGTACCAGATACGCAGTATTTT
D gene: -; J gene: TRBJ2-3; clone size: once; CDR3 length: 20; V gene: TRBV27; CDR3 protein: CASSPLGNRDSSSSTDTQYF; CDR3 DNA: TGTGCCAGCAGTCCCCTGGGGAACCGGGATTCCTCATCTAGCACAGATACGCAGTATTTT
D gene: TRBD1; J gene: TRBJ1-1; clone size: -; CDR3 length: 15; V gene: TRBV7-8; CDR3 protein: CASSKTGSIGTEAFF; CDR3 DNA: TGTGCCAGCAGTAAGACAGGGAGTATCGGGACTGAAGCTTTCTTT
D gene: -; J gene: TRBJ2-5; clone size: once; CDR3 length: 13; V gene: TRBV18; CDR3 protein: CASSPQQKETQYF; CDR3 DNA: TGTGCCAGCTCACCACAGCAGAAAGAGACCCAGTACTTC
D gene: TRBD1; J gene: TRBJ2-3; clone size: once; CDR3 length: 17; V gene: TRBV5-1; CDR3 protein: CASSFRQGRGSTDTQYF; CDR3 DNA: TGCGCCAGCAGCTTCCGACAGGGAAGAGGCAGCACAGATACGCAGTATTTT
D gene: -; J gene: TRBJ1-1; clone size: once; CDR3 length: 13; V gene: TRBV2; CDR3 protein: CATGVRLNTEAFF; CDR3 DNA: TGTGCCACGGGGGTCAGGCTGAACACTGAAGCTTTCTTT
D gene: -; J gene: TRBJ1-2; clone size: -; CDR3 length: 15; V gene: TRBV7-2; CDR3 protein: CASSLDVGTNYGYTF; CDR3 DNA: TGTGCCAGCAGCTTAGATGTGGGCACTAACTATGGCTACACCTTC
D gene: -; J gene: TRBJ1-6; clone size: -; CDR3 length: 13; V gene: TRBV2; CDR3 protein: CASSGKGYSPLHF; CDR3 DNA: TGTGCCAGCAGTGGGAAAGGATATTCACCCCTCCACTTT
D gene: -; J gene: TRBJ1-5; clone size: -; CDR3 length: 16; V gene: TRBV7-8; CDR3 protein: CASSTNRVGWDQPQHF; CDR3 DNA: TGTGCCAGCAGCACCAACAGGGTTGGTTGGGATCAGCCCCAGCATTTT
D gene: -; J gene: TRBJ1-5; clone size: -; CDR3 length: 13; V gene: TRBV19; CDR3 protein: CASEGLDNQPQHF; CDR3 DNA: TGTGCCAGCGAGGGGTTGGACAATCAGCCCCAGCATTTT
D gene: -; J gene: TRBJ1-1; clone size: -; CDR3 length: 13; V gene: TRBV28; CDR3 protein: CASSLGGGTEAFF; CDR3 DNA: TGTGCCAGCAGTTTAGGGGGGGGCACTGAAGCTTTCTTT
D gene: -; J gene: TRBJ1-5; clone size: -; CDR3 length: 19; V gene: TRBV2; CDR3 protein: CASSYNAGALGFSNQPQHF; CDR3 DNA: TGTGCCAGCAGCTATAACGCAGGGGCCCTGGGATTTAGCAATCAGCCCCAGCATTTT
D gene: TRBD2; J gene: TRBJ2-5; clone size: -; CDR3 length: 13; V gene: TRBV6-5; CDR3 protein: CASQTSPKETQYF; CDR3 DNA: TGTGCCAGCCAGACTAGCCCAAAAGAGACCCAGTACTTC
D gene: -; J gene: TRBJ1-3; clone size: once; CDR3 length: 16; V gene: TRBV9; CDR3 protein: CASSVAGPRSGNTIYF; CDR3 DNA: TGTGCCAGCAGCGTTGCGGGCCCGAGGTCTGGAAACACCATATATTTT
D gene: -; J gene: TRBJ1-5; clone size: -; CDR3 length: 13; V gene: TRBV28; CDR3 protein: CASSPGFTQPQHF; CDR3 DNA: TGTGCCAGCAGTCCAGGGTTCACTCAGCCCCAGCATTTT
D gene: TRBD1; J gene: TRBJ2-7; clone size: -; CDR3 length: 13; V gene: TRBV7-2; CDR3 protein: CASSLWDSKGVYF; CDR3 DNA: TGTGCCAGCAGCTTGTGGGACAGCAAAGGGGTGTACTTC